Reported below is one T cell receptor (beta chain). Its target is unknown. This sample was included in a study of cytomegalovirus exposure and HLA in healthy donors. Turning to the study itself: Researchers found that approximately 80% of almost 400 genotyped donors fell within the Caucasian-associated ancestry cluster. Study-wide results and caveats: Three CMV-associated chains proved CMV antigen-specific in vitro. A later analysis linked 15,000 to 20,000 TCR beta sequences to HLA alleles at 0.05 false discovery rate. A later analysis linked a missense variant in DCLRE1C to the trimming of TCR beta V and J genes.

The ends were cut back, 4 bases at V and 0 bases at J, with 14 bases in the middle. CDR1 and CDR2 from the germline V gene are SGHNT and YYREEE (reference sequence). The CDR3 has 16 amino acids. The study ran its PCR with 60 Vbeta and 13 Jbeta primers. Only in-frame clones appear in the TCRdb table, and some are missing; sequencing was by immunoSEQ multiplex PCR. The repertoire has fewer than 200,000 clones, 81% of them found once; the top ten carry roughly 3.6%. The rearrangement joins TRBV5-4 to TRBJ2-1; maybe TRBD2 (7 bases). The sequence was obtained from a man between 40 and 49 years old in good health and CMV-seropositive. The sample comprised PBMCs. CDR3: CASSGGGGLSYNEQFF. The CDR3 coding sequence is TGTGCCAGCAGCGGGGGCGGGGGCCTCTCCTACAATGAGCAGTTCTTC.